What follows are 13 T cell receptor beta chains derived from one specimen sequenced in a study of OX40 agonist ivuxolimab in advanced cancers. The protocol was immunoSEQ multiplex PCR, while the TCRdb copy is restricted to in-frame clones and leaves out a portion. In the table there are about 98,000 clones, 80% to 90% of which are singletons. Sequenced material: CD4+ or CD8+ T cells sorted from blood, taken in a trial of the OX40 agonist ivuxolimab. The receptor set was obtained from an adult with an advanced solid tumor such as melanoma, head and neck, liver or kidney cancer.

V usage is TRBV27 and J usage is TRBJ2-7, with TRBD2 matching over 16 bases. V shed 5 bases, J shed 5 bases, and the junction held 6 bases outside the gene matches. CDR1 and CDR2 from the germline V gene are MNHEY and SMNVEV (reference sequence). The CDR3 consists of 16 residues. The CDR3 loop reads CASSARGLAGGDEQYV. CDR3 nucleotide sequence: TGTGCCAGCAGTGCCCGGGGACTAGCGGGAGGGGACGAGCAGTACGTC.

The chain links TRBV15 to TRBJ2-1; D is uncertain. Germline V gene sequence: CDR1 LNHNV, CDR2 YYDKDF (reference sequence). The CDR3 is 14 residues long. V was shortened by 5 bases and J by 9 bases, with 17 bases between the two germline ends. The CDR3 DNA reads TGTGCCACCAGCCCGGACCGCTATGGTGCTGAGCAGTTCTTC. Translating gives CATSPDRYGAEQFF.

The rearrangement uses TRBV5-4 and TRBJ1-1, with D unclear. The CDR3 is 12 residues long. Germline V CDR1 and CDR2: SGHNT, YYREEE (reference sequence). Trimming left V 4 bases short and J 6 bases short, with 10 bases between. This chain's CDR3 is CASSLESAEAFF. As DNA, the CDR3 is TGTGCCAGCAGCCTGGAGAGTGCTGAAGCTTTCTTT.

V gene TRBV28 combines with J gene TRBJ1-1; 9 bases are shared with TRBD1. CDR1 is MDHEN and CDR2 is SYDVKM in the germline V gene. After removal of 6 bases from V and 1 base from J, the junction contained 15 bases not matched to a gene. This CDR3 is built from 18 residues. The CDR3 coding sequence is TGTGCCAGCAGCTCTCGTTGGACAGGGGCGAAATGGAACACTGAAGCTTTCTTT. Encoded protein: CASSSRWTGAKWNTEAFF.

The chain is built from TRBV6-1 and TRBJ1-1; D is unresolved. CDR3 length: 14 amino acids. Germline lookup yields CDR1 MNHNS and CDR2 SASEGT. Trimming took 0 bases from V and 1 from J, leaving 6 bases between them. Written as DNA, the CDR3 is TGTGCCAGCAGTGAAGCGGTGGCGAACACTGAAGCTTTCTTT. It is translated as CASSEAVANTEAFF.

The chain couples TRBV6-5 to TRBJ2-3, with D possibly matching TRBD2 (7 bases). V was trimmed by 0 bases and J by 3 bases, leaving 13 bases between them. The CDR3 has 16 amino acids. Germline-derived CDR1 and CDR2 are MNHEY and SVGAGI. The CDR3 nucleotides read TGTGCCAGCAGTTACTCGGGGGGGCTGGGTACAGATACGCAGTATTTT. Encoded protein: CASSYSGGLGTDTQYF.

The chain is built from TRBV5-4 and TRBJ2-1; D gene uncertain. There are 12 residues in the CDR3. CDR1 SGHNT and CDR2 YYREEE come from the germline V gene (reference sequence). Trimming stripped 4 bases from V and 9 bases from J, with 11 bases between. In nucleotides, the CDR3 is TGTGCCAGCAGCACGGACCTTCCTGAGCAGTTCTTC. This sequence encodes CASSTDLPEQFF.

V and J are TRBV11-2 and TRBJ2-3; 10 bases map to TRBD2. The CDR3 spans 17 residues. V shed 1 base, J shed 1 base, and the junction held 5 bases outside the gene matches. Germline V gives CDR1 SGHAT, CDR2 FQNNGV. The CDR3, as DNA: TGTGCCAGCAGCTTAGGGGCTAGCGGGAGTGGCACAGATACGCAGTATTTT. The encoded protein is CASSLGASGSGTDTQYF. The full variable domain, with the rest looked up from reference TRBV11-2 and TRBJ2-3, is EAGVAQSPRYKIIEKRQSVAFWCNPISGHATLYWYQQILGQGPKLLIQFQNNGVVDDSQLPKDRFSAERLKGVDSTLKIQPAKLEDSAVYLCASSLGASGSGTDTQYFGPGTRLTVL.

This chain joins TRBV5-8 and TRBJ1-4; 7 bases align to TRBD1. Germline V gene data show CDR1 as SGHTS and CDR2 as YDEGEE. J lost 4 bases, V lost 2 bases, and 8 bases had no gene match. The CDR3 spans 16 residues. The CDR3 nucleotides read TGTGCCAGCAGCTTCTTAACCGGACAGGTTAATGAAAAACTGTTTTTT. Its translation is CASSFLTGQVNEKLFF.

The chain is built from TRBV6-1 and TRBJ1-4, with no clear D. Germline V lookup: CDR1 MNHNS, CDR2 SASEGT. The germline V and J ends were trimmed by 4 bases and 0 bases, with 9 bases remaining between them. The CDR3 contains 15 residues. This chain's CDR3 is CASSVLSTTNEKLFF. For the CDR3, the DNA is TGTGCCAGCAGTGTCCTATCCACAACTAATGAAAAACTGTTTTTT.

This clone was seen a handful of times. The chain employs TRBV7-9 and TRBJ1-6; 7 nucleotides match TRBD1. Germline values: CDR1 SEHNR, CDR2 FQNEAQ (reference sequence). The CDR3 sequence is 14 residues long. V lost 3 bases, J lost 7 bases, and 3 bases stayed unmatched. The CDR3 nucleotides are TGTGCCAGCAGCTTGGGACAGAGAAATTCACCCCTCCACTTT. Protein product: CASSLGQRNSPLHF.

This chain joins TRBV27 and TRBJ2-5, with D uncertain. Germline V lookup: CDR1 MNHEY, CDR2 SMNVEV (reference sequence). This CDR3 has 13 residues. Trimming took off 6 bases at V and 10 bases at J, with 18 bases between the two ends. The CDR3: CASSPSIGSVQYF. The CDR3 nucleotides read TGTGCCAGCAGCCCCTCCATCGGGTCAGTCCAGTACTTC.

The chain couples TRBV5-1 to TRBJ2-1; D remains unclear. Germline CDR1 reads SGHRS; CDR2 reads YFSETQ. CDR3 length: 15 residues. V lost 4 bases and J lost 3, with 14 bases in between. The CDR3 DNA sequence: TGCGCCAGCAGCCGCACTGACGGTATCTACAATGAGCAGTTCTTC. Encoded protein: CASSRTDGIYNEQFF.